What follows are 8 T cell receptor beta chains derived from one specimen sequenced in a study of blood T cell repertoires in COVID-19. Sequenced by immunoSEQ multiplex PCR; TCRdb stores in-frame clones only, minus some. This table has approximately 70,000 clones, 80% to 85% appearing once. Input material: peripheral blood. The receptors derive from a woman older than 75 with acute or convalescent COVID-19.

This sequence joins TRBV23-1 and TRBJ1-5; TRBD1 aligns across 8 bases. TRBV23-1 is an ORF; its function is uncertain. V dropped 8 bases and J dropped 6; count of bases not matched to a gene: 9. The CDR3 has 14 residues. The CDR3 DNA reads as TGCGCCAGCCCGGTACAGGGGGAAGGTCAGCCCCAGCATTTT. This encodes CASPVQGEGQPQHF.

The V and J genes are TRBV5-5 and TRBJ2-1; 9 bases are shared with TRBD2. The CDR3 sequence is 15 residues long. V trimming: 5 bases; J trimming: 3 bases; junction bases outside the gene matches: 6. The germline V gene has CDR1 SGHKS and CDR2 YYEKEE (reference sequence). CDR3 amino acids: CASRPGTSNYNEQFF. The CDR3 DNA reads TGTGCCAGCAGACCCGGGACTAGCAACTACAATGAGCAGTTCTTC.

This chain links TRBV12-3 or TRBV12-4 with TRBJ2-1; a weak D match, TRBD2 (6 bases). V lost 3 bases and J 5 bases, leaving 8 bases between the germline ends. There are 13 residues in the CDR3. The CDR3 protein is CASSFGEDNEQFF. The CDR3 DNA sequence: TGTGCCAGCAGTTTCGGGGAGGACAATGAGCAGTTCTTC.

The J gene is TRBJ2-2, the V gene TRBV10-1; D ambiguous. Germline V gives CDR1 WNHNN, CDR2 SYGVQD (reference sequence). The CDR3 length is 14 residues. The germline V and J ends were trimmed by 4 bases and 5 bases, with 11 bases remaining between them. The chain's CDR3 is CASSGVRVTGELFF. In DNA, the CDR3 is TGCGCCAGCAGTGGGGTTCGGGTGACCGGGGAGCTGTTTTTT.

This chain uses TRBV2 with TRBJ2-6; the D gene is possibly TRBD2 (5 bases). This CDR3 spans 14 amino acids. The germline V gene encodes CDR1 SNHLY and CDR2 FYNNEI. Trimming removed 8 bases at V and 3 bases at J, with 11 bases between. CDR3 in amino acids: CASVRVSGANVLTF. The DNA of the CDR3 is TGTGCCAGCGTGAGGGTGAGTGGGGCCAACGTCCTGACTTTC.

The chain is built from TRBV7-2 and TRBJ2-3, with D tentatively TRBD1 (7 bases). The germline V gene encodes CDR1 SGHTA and CDR2 FQGNSA. The ends were cut back, 5 bases at V and 4 bases at J, with 25 bases in the middle. This CDR3 has 18 amino acids. The CDR3 reads CASSPRAGGPLFSDTQYF. The DNA for the CDR3 is TGTGCCAGCAGCCCCAGAGCAGGGGGGCCTTTATTTTCAGATACGCAGTATTTT.

The rearrangement links TRBV18 to TRBJ1-2; 10 bases fit TRBD1. The V and J ends lost 5 bases and 5 bases, in that order; junction bases with no gene match: 5. The CDR3 sequence is 14 residues long. Germline V CDR1 and CDR2: KGHSH, LQKENI. DNA of the CDR3: TGTGCCAGCTCAGACGGGACAGGGGAATATGGCTACACCTTC. Translation: CASSDGTGEYGYTF. Together with reference TRBV18 and TRBJ1-2, the CDR3 gives the full variable domain: NAGVMQNPRHLVRRRGQEARLRCSPMKGHSHVYWYRQLPEEGLKFMVYLQKENIIDESGMPKERFSAEFPKEGPSILRIQQVVRGDSAAYFCASSDGTGEYGYTFGSGTRLTVV.

This chain uses TRBV7-3 with TRBJ1-1; 8 bases map to TRBD1. Germline V gene lookup returns CDR1 SGHTA and CDR2 FQGTGA. This CDR3 is 15 amino acids long. V shed 5 bases and J 4 bases; nucleotides not matched to a gene: 9. The CDR3: CASSPPGGAITEAFF. CDR3 coding DNA: TGTGCCAGCAGCCCCCCAGGGGGCGCGATCACTGAAGCTTTCTTT.